This is a list of T cell receptor beta chains from one sample in a study of CD8+ T cells in alopecia areata. Clones were read by immunoSEQ multiplex PCR, and TCRdb kept only the in-frame ones, dropping some. The profile shows around 140,000 clones, about 50% of them singletons. Sequencing was performed on CD8+ T cells sorted from blood, taken at week 0. Every receptor here comes from a human donor with alopecia areata. The CDR3 runs from the conserved cysteine through the conserved F or W. The order of the fields is D gene, clone size, J gene, V gene, CDR3 DNA, CDR3 protein. A D gene is named only where the DNA matches it firmly. Not every row has a clone size; where given, it reads once, few, many or a size class.

>-|few|TRBJ2-1|TRBV29-1
TGCAGCGTTGAGGACAGCTACAATGAGCAGTTCTTC
CSVEDSYNEQFF
>-|once|TRBJ2-7|TRBV7-2
TGTGCCAGCAGCTTAAGCGAACAGGCCCTCCTGGAGCAGTACTTC
CASSLSEQALLEQYF
>-|-|TRBJ2-7|TRBV6-5
TGTGCCAGCAGTGAGGACCCCTACGAGCAGTACTTC
CASSEDPYEQYF
>-|-|TRBJ1-1|TRBV27
TGTGCCAGCAGTCTACAGGGTGATACTGAAGCTTTCTTT
CASSLQGDTEAFF
>-|-|TRBJ2-7|TRBV7-8
TGTGCCAGCAGCCAAACCGGACACCATTCCTACGAGCAGTACTTC
CASSQTGHHSYEQYF
>TRBD2|-|TRBJ2-3|TRBV10-3
TGTGCCATCAGTGGGGCTAGCGGGTTCGTCGCAGATACGCAGTATTTT
CAISGASGFVADTQYF
>-|many|TRBJ2-5|TRBV9
TGTGCCAGCAGCGTAGGGGGAGAAGAGACCCAGTACTTC
CASSVGGEETQYF
>-|-|TRBJ2-7|TRBV7-9
TGTGCCAGCAGCTCGACCTCCATCGAGCAGTACTTC
CASSSTSIEQYF
>-|-|TRBJ1-3|TRBV15
TGTGCCACCAGCTTTTCGAGGGCAAGCTCTGGAAACACCATATATTTT
CATSFSRASSGNTIYF
>TRBD1|-|TRBJ2-5|TRBV4-2
TGTGCCAGCAGCCAAGGGGGCCAGGGGGTCCAAGAGACCCAGTACTTC
CASSQGGQGVQETQYF
>-|-|TRBJ2-7|TRBV5-1
TGCGCCAGCAGCTTGGGCGCCCGACCTGTCTCAAGCCCTACCTACGAGCAGTACTTC
CASSLGARPVSSPTYEQYF
>-|-|TRBJ2-3|TRBV30
TGTGCCTGGAGTGTAAAAGGACGGAGCACAGATACGCAGTATTTT
CAWSVKGRSTDTQYF
>-|-|TRBJ1-6|TRBV7-9
TGTGCCAGCAGCTTCCTGACAGGTCCTAATTCACCCCTCCACTTT
CASSFLTGPNSPLHF
>-|few|TRBJ2-7|TRBV5-6
TGTGCCAGCAGCTTGGACAGGGACTACGAGCAGTACTTC
CASSLDRDYEQYF
>-|few|TRBJ2-7|TRBV10-3
TGTGCCATCAGTGAAAACGGGGCGTCCTACGAGCAGTACTTC
CAISENGASYEQYF
>-|-|TRBJ2-7|TRBV5-6
TGTGCCAGCAGCTTTGGCATACGCTACGAGCAGTACTTC
CASSFGIRYEQYF
>-|few|TRBJ2-5|TRBV6-5
TGTGCCTCGTCGAGGGGGGAAGAGACCCAGTACTTC
CASSRGEETQYF
>-|-|TRBJ2-5|TRBV27
TGTGCCAGCAGTTTATCTGGAGAACAAGAGACCCAGTACTTC
CASSLSGEQETQYF
>-|-|TRBJ2-7|TRBV7-6
TGTGCCAGCAGCCCCACTATCCCGAGGCGGGTCGACGAGCAGTACTTC
CASSPTIPRRVDEQYF
>TRBD1|-|TRBJ1-6|TRBV7-9
TGTGCCAGCAGATCCACCGGGACAGGAAAGAGCTCCTATAATTCACCCCTCCACTTT
CASRSTGTGKSSYNSPLHF
>-|-|TRBJ2-7|TRBV7-2
TGTGCCAGCAGCGACAGGCACTCCTACGAGCAGTACTTC
CASSDRHSYEQYF
>-|once|TRBJ1-1|TRBV5-6
TGTGCCAGCAGCTCCACGGGAACGTCCACTGAAGCTTTCTTT
CASSSTGTSTEAFF
>-|few|TRBJ2-6|TRBV5-1
TGCGCCAGCAGCTTGGACCCCGGGACCTCTGGGGCCAACGTCCTGACTTTC
CASSLDPGTSGANVLTF
>-|-|TRBJ2-1|TRBV7-3
TGTGCCAGCAGCCGAGGCTTTATGGGGGTAGCCAATGAGCAGTTCTTC
CASSRGFMGVANEQFF
>-|-|TRBJ1-2|TRBV14
TGTGCCAGCAGCCAAGATCCCGGACAGATCTATGGCTACACCTTC
CASSQDPGQIYGYTF
>TRBD1|-|TRBJ2-1|TRBV4-1
TGCGCCAGCAGCCAGAGGACAGGGAATGAGCAGTTCTTC
CASSQRTGNEQFF
>-|few|TRBJ2-7|TRBV19
TGTGCCAGTAGTACATATCGGACAGACCCTCGCGAGCAGTACTTC
CASSTYRTDPREQYF
>-|-|TRBJ2-6|TRBV30
TGTGCCTGGCAATCTGGGGCCAACGTCCTGACTTTC
CAWQSGANVLTF
>TRBD1|-|TRBJ2-4|TRBV7-9
TGTGCCAGCAGCTTAGCCCGATCGACAGGGAACATTCAGTACTTC
CASSLARSTGNIQYF
>-|few|TRBJ2-5|TRBV27
TGTGCCAGCAGTTCGACCGCCAGGGTTGCGGAGACCCAGTACTTC
CASSSTARVAETQYF
>TRBD1|-|TRBJ2-1|TRBV9
TGTGCCAGCAGCGTCGACAGGGTCACCTACAATGAGCAGTTCTTC
CASSVDRVTYNEQFF
>-|-|TRBJ1-1|TRBV30
TGTGCCTGGAGTGAGGGTATGAACACTGAAGCTTTCTTT
CAWSEGMNTEAFF
>-|-|TRBJ2-5|TRBV27
TGTGCCAGCAGTTTACATGGCCAAGAGACCCAGTACTTC
CASSLHGQETQYF
>-|-|TRBJ2-7|TRBV30
TGTGCCTGGGGGGGAGAGGGGTACGAGCAGTACTTC
CAWGGEGYEQYF
>TRBD2|few|TRBJ2-1|TRBV30
TGTGCCTGGAGTGCCCCCGGGACTAGGAGTGAGCAGTTCTTC
CAWSAPGTRSEQFF
>TRBD1|-|TRBJ1-1|TRBV7-8
TGTGCCAGCAGCCGGACAGGGATCACTGAAGCTTTCTTT
CASSRTGITEAFF
>-|few|TRBJ1-2|TRBV6-5
TGTGCCAGCAGCGGGAGGGCCAGCTATGGCTACACCTTC
CASSGRASYGYTF
>-|-|TRBJ1-5|TRBV19
TGTGCCAGTAGCACACAGGCCTTGAGCAATCAGCCCCAGCATTTT
CASSTQALSNQPQHF
>-|few|TRBJ2-3|TRBV19
TGTGCCAGTAGTATTGTGACTGCAGATACGCAGTATTTT
CASSIVTADTQYF
>-|few|TRBJ2-3|TRBV7-8
TGTGCCAGCAGCCCATTAACCCCGGCGCCCACGCAGTATTTT
CASSPLTPAPTQYF
>-|few|TRBJ1-1|TRBV7-9
TGTGCCAGCAGCTTACCGGGTTGGAACACTGAAGCTTTCTTT
CASSLPGWNTEAFF
>TRBD1|-|TRBJ1-2|TRBV29-1
TGCAGCGCCAACCCAGGGGGTGGCTACACCTTC
CSANPGGGYTF
>TRBD2|-|TRBJ2-7|TRBV13
TGTGCCAGCAGCTATAGCGGGACTGACTCCGAGCAGTACTTC
CASSYSGTDSEQYF
>-|-|TRBJ2-7|TRBV9
TGTGCCAGCAGCGCCGGGAACTCCTACGAGCAGTACTTC
CASSAGNSYEQYF
>TRBD2|-|TRBJ2-5|TRBV7-8
TGTGCCAGCAGCTTAAGGCGGGGGGACCAAGAGACCCAGTACTTC
CASSLRRGDQETQYF
>TRBD1|-|TRBJ1-1|TRBV11-2
TGTGCCAGCACCAAGGAGTCCGCGACAGGGGGCCCTGAAGCTTTCTTT
CASTKESATGGPEAFF
>TRBD2|-|TRBJ2-7|TRBV13
TGTGCCAGCAGCTTGGCTAGCGGGGGGCCGAGCTCCTACGAGCAGTACTTC
CASSLASGGPSSYEQYF
>-|-|TRBJ2-2|TRBV29-1
TGCAGCGTTGCTGGGGGGCCGGGGACCGGGGAGCTGTTTTTT
CSVAGGPGTGELFF
>-|-|TRBJ2-3|TRBV5-1
TGCGCCAGCAGCAAGGGTCTAGAGGGCACAGATACGCAGTATTTT
CASSKGLEGTDTQYF
>-|-|TRBJ1-1|TRBV25-1
TGTGCCAGCAGTGAATATGGCAAGAACACTGAAGCTTTCTTT
CASSEYGKNTEAFF
>-|few|TRBJ1-1|TRBV18
TGTGCCAGCTCACCACCGTTAGGGCGTGAAGCTTTCTTT
CASSPPLGREAFF
>-|-|TRBJ2-5|TRBV5-6
TGTGCCAGCAGCTCGGGACCCGTCCAAGAGACCCAGTACTTC
CASSSGPVQETQYF
>-|few|TRBJ2-7|TRBV7-9
TGTGCCAGCAGCTTATTTATGGTGCCCGAGCAGTACTTC
CASSLFMVPEQYF
>TRBD1|few|TRBJ1-5|TRBV27
TGTGCCACCCGACAGGGGATGAATAGCAATCAGCCCCAGCATTTT
CATRQGMNSNQPQHF
>-|-|TRBJ1-6|TRBV6-5
TGTGCCAGCAGTTACGGGCAGGGCTGGAATTCACCCCTCCACTTT
CASSYGQGWNSPLHF
>-|-|TRBJ1-2|TRBV29-1
TGCAGCGTTGAAGGGGGACACTATGGCTACACCTTC
CSVEGGHYGYTF